This is a list of T cell receptor beta chains from one sample in a study of blood T cell repertoires in COVID-19. Clones were read by immunoSEQ multiplex PCR, and TCRdb kept only the in-frame ones, dropping some. The sample has more than 55,000 clones, over 70% seen once. Sequences were obtained from peripheral blood. Source of these receptors: a man aged 55 to 69 with acute or convalescent COVID-19. Each CDR3 is given with its conserved first and last residue. D genes are given only for firm matches. Only part of the rows carry a size: once, few, many, or a class if the clone is expanded.

TRBD1,TRBV5-1,TRBJ1-2,.,TGCGCCAGCAGCCCCGAACCAGGGGGCTTAAACTATGGCTACACCTTC,CASSPEPGGLNYGYTF
TRBD1,TRBV28,TRBJ1-5,.,TGTGCCAGCAGTTTTGCCCGGGACAGGGCTCATCAGCCCCAGCATTTT,CASSFARDRAHQPQHF
TRBD1,TRBV7-9,TRBJ1-4,.,TGTGCCAGCAGCCCCGGGACAGGGGTAACGAATGAAAAACTGTTTTTT,CASSPGTGVTNEKLFF
.,TRBV19,TRBJ1-3,.,TGTGCCAGTAGTATCTCTGCCAGAACTGGAAACACCATATATTTT,CASSISARTGNTIYF
.,TRBV20-1,TRBJ2-1,.,TGCAGTGCGGAGACAGATGAGCAGTTCTTC,CSAETDEQFF
.,TRBV7-2,TRBJ1-6,.,TGTGCCAGCAGCTTAGCCTACCGAGCCGAACCCCTCCACTTT,CASSLAYRAEPLHF
TRBD2,TRBV13,TRBJ2-3,.,TGTGCCAGCAGCTTAGGCCTGGGACTAGCGGGGGGGATTAACACCACAGATACGCAGTATTTT,CASSLGLGLAGGINTTDTQYF
.,TRBV4-1,TRBJ2-3,.,TGCGCCAGCAGCCAAGCCCACAGGGTCGTGGCAGATACGCAGTATTTT,CASSQAHRVVADTQYF
TRBD1,TRBV5-4,TRBJ2-1,.,TGTGCCAGCACCCCGGGCGGCAGGGGGTACAATGAGCAGTTCTTC,CASTPGGRGYNEQFF
.,TRBV5-1,TRBJ1-1,.,TGCGCCAGCAGCTCAGAACCTACAGGGGAAGCTTTCTTT,CASSSEPTGEAFF
TRBD1,TRBV6-5,TRBJ1-2,.,TGTGCCAGCAGTTACTCCGGACAGGGGACGGACTATGGCTACACCTTC,CASSYSGQGTDYGYTF
.,TRBV9,TRBJ2-3,.,TGTGCCAGCAGCGTTTTAGATCGCACAGATACGCAGTATTTT,CASSVLDRTDTQYF
.,TRBV29-1,TRBJ2-3,.,TGCAGCGTTGATGGGGGGTATGGAACAGATACGCAGTATTTT,CSVDGGYGTDTQYF
TRBD1,TRBV4-2,TRBJ1-6,.,TGTGCCAGCAGCCCTTCAGGACAGGATTATAATTCACCCCTCCACTTT,CASSPSGQDYNSPLHF
.,TRBV24-1,TRBJ2-7,.,TGTGCCACCAGTGACAGCTGGAGAAAGCAGTACTTC,CATSDSWRKQYF
TRBD1,TRBV12-5,TRBJ2-2,.,TGTGCTAGTGGTTTCTTCCCGGACAGGGTAGACACCGGGGAGCTGTTTTTT,CASGFFPDRVDTGELFF
TRBD1,TRBV6-4,TRBJ2-1,.,TGTGCCAGCAGACCGGGACAGGGATCTATGGAGCAGTTCTTC,CASRPGQGSMEQFF
.,TRBV7-3,TRBJ2-2,.,TGTGCCAGCAGCTCCTTCTCGACAGGGAACACCGGGGAGCTGTTTTTT,CASSSFSTGNTGELFF
.,TRBV12-5,TRBJ2-4,.,TGTGCTAGTGGTTTTCCCGGAAACATTCAGTACTTC,CASGFPGNIQYF
TRBD1,TRBV29-1,TRBJ1-4,.,TGCAGCGTGGTACAGGGGGCCTACAATGAAAAACTGTTTTTT,CSVVQGAYNEKLFF
.,TRBV24-1,TRBJ2-1,.,TGTGCCACCTCTAGCGAGATCTACAATGAGCAGTTCTTC,CATSSEIYNEQFF
.,TRBV5-1,TRBJ2-1,.,TGCGCCAGCAGTTTCCAGGGTACCCCATTCGACAATGAGCAGTTCTTC,CASSFQGTPFDNEQFF
.,TRBV11-2,TRBJ2-7,.,TGTGCCAGCAGCTCGGACAGCGGCAAGCAGTACTTC,CASSSDSGKQYF
TRBD2,TRBV5-5,TRBJ2-3,once,TGTGCCAGCAGCTTGGTTCTAGCGGGGGGCATGGCAGATACGCAGTATTTT,CASSLVLAGGMADTQYF
TRBD1,TRBV27,TRBJ1-6,once,TGTGCCAGCAGTACGGACAGGGGGCCAACACACTATAATTCACCCCTCCACTTT,CASSTDRGPTHYNSPLHF
TRBD1,TRBV2,TRBJ2-2,.,TGTGCCAGCAGTTCCGGGACAGGGGCTTTAGGGGAGCTGTTTTTT,CASSSGTGALGELFF
.,TRBV2,TRBJ1-4,.,TGTGCCAGCACACAGGGACGGGCTAATGAAAAACTGTTTTTT,CASTQGRANEKLFF
.,TRBV5-4,TRBJ1-2,.,TGTGCCAGCAGCTTGTGGGCAGCCGCTGGTTATGGCTACACCTTC,CASSLWAAAGYGYTF
.,TRBV2,TRBJ1-4,.,TGTGCCAGCGACGAAAGACTGACAACTAATGAAAAACTGTTTTTT,CASDERLTTNEKLFF
TRBD2,TRBV7-3,TRBJ2-1,.,TGTGCCAGCAGCTTAGAAGCGGGGGCCCCGGGGGAGCAGTTCTTC,CASSLEAGAPGEQFF
TRBD1,TRBV12-3/TRBV12-4,TRBJ1-2,.,TGTGCCAGCAGTGTTGACAGGGTTGGCGGCTACACCTTC,CASSVDRVGGYTF
.,TRBV5-1,TRBJ2-7,.,TGCGCCAGCAGCCCGGCCACAGGGCCCCACGAGCAGTACTTC,CASSPATGPHEQYF
TRBD2,TRBV7-2,TRBJ2-5,.,TGTGCCAGCAGCTTTGCCGGATCGGGGGGGCGTAAGACCCAGTACTTC,CASSFAGSGGRKTQYF
TRBD1,TRBV2,TRBJ1-4,.,TGTGCCAGCAGTGAAGCGACAGGGAAGAATGAAAAACTGTTTTTT,CASSEATGKNEKLFF
TRBD1,TRBV5-1,TRBJ2-2,few,TGCGCCAGCAGCCCACGGACAGGTTCGAACACCGGGGAGCTGTTTTTT,CASSPRTGSNTGELFF
TRBD1,TRBV7-2,TRBJ1-2,.,TGTGCCAGCAGCCCCGGACAGGGGGCGTCGAGCTATGGCTACACCTTC,CASSPGQGASSYGYTF
TRBD1,TRBV27,TRBJ1-3,.,TGTGCCAGCAGCCGGGACAGGGAGGGTTCTGGAAACACCATATATTTT,CASSRDREGSGNTIYF